This TCR beta chain comes out of a study of T cells after yellow fever vaccination (dated by TCRdb to between 2017 and 2020). Regarding the complete study: The SMART-Seq v4 Ultra Low Input RNA kit was used to prepare libraries from fractions with low cell numbers. To track T-cell clones before and after primary and booster YFV17D yellow fever vaccination, bulk TCR alpha and beta repertoires were sequenced longitudinally. Two healthy male donors, one aged 18 to 30 and one aged 30 to 39 years, made up the cohort. Bulk PBMC replicates and cell subsets were isolated from blood drawn at multiple timepoints before and after both primary and secondary immunization.

The sample holds many counts of this clonotype. What this receptor recognizes is not known. Per-base quality was not reported, and no clone a single base away is much larger than it. What this sample's treatment or condition label stands for: live attenuated yellow fever vaccine strain. At each blood-draw timepoint, two biological replicates of bulk PBMCs were collected. A standard Ficoll-Paque protocol was used to isolate PBMCs from peripheral blood. TriZol was used to extract RNA from bulk PBMCs, CD4 and CD8 fractions, and dextramer-positive and dextramer-negative fractions. Study-level results and caveats: The secondary T-cell response was weaker than the primary response but faster, peaking on day 5 instead of day 15. A small share of clonotypes occurred in both CD4 and CD8 compartments, likely arising from convergent recombination. Because abundant contaminating clonotypes from the bulk population could be contained in FACS-sorted repertoires, computational filtering was required. After the booster, most clones that had expanded after primary vaccination were detected again (approximately 96% of CD4 and 88% of CD8), suggesting broad maintenance of memory. The study included only two donors, which limits how far the findings can be generalized.

The trim is 5 bases for V and 7 bases for J, with a gap of 17 bases between the germline ends. The CDR3 runs 15 residues from the cysteine to the phenylalanine. Only the CDR3 DNA is retained, 45 bases long and in frame from the first base. These reads were obtained on an Illumina NovaSeq 6000. TCR cDNA was synthesized by 5'RACE template switching, through which a universal primer site and unique molecular identifiers were introduced. cDNA synthesis was primed from both the TCR alpha and TCR beta constant segments. Library amplification used two PCR steps, and the second PCR step added sample barcodes and sequencing adapters. Libraries were sequenced on Illumina HiSeq 2500 (2x100 bp) or NovaSeq (2x150 bp). The study's own analysis went as follows. MIGEC handled demultiplexing of reads and collapsing into UMI consensus sequences, while MiXCR performed V(D)J alignment. Vaccine-responding clonotypes were defined with edgeR using replicate PBMC samples, requiring FDR below 0.01 and a log2 fold change above 5 up to day 15. Each bulk clonotype was labeled CD4 or CD8 based on which sequenced repertoire, CD4 or CD8, contained the clonotype at higher abundance. The public sequencing data were trimmed at Q25 with fastp and processed into clonotypes with MiXCR by TCRdb, which kept only in-frame beta chains. Duplicate CDR3 protein sequences are folded into a single record with the most common DNA and genes. The authors' filters were not applied to this entry. The sample data list approximately 250,000 distinct CDR3 sequences, and approximately 3.5% of these were observed just once. Under 20% of the sample lies in the top ten.

This material consisted of PBMCs, taken 15 days after the yellow fever booster vaccination. The rearrangement joined TRBV12-3 or TRBV12-4 to TRBJ1-4; possibly the D gene is TRBD1, per 5 matching bases. This clonotype was sampled from a man aged 18 to 29 who received the YFV17D yellow fever vaccine. The base sequence is TGTGCCAGCAGTCCAGAGGGGTCGGCTACTGAAAAACTGTTTTTT. The translation is CASSPEGSATEKLFF.